Each of the 22 T cell receptor beta chains below was sequenced from the same sample in a study of T cell responses to AZD1222 COVID-19 vaccine. Sequenced by immunoSEQ multiplex PCR; TCRdb stores in-frame clones only, minus some. This table holds approximately 190,000 clones, approximately 94% found once. The sequencing here drew on peripheral blood, taken on day 0 of AZD1222 vaccination. These TCRs come from an adult in good health.

This chain uses TRBV6-6 with TRBJ1-1; 7 nucleotides match TRBD1. The ends lost 7 bases at V and 0 bases at J; junction bases unmatched: 8. CDR3 length equals 15 residues. The V gene's germline CDR1 is MNHNY and CDR2 SVGAGI (reference sequence). As DNA, the CDR3 is TGTGCCAGCACTCTACAGGGGACCATGAACACTGAAGCTTTCTTT. This sequence encodes CASTLQGTMNTEAFF.

The chain employs TRBV7-8 and TRBJ2-2, with D possibly TRBD1 on 5 matching bases. V was shortened by 2 bases and J by 2 bases, with 9 bases between the two germline ends. Germline CDR1 is SGHVS and CDR2 is FQNEAQ. The length of the CDR3 is 15 residues. CDR3 coding DNA: TGTGCCAGCAGCTTACGACAGACCAACACCGGGGAGCTGTTTTTT. This codes for CASSLRQTNTGELFF.

The rearrangement links TRBV4-2 to TRBJ2-1; D call uncertain. The CDR3 totals 13 residues. V shed 0 bases and J shed 5 bases, with 5 bases lying between them. Germline values: CDR1 LGHNA, CDR2 YNFKEQ. CDR3 protein: CASSQDVNNEQFF. In nucleotides, the CDR3 is TGTGCCAGCAGCCAAGATGTCAACAATGAGCAGTTCTTC.

The chain joins TRBV24-1 to TRBJ2-7; D unresolved. This CDR3 is built from 11 residues. Per germline, CDR1 KGHDR and CDR2 SFDVKD. V gave up 4 bases and J gave up 4 bases, with 4 bases separating them. The CDR3 is CATSDLYEQYF. The CDR3 DNA reads as TGTGCCACCAGTGACTTATACGAGCAGTACTTC.

The chain has TRBV9 and TRBJ2-2; D may correspond to TRBD1 or TRBD2 (5 bases each). The CDR3 runs to 16 residues. CDR1 is SGDLS, CDR2 YYNGEE, per germline. Trimming removed 4 bases from V and 5 bases from J, with 18 bases in between. CDR3 sequence: CASSPGPTLLTGELFF. The CDR3 DNA is TGTGCCAGCAGCCCGGGACCGACCCTGCTGACCGGGGAGCTGTTTTTT.

J is TRBJ1-2 and V is TRBV6-5; 8 bases are shared with TRBD1. This CDR3 has 14 residues. CDR1 and CDR2 from the germline V gene are MNHEY and SVGAGI. J was trimmed by 5 bases and V by 6 bases; bases with no gene match: 8. CDR3 residues: CASSGPGQAYGYTF. In DNA, the CDR3 is TGTGCCAGCAGCGGACCGGGACAGGCGTATGGCTACACCTTC.

The chain links TRBV5-1 to TRBJ1-6; 8 bases are a match to TRBD1. Germline CDR1 reads SGHRS; CDR2 reads YFSETQ. The V segment lost 3 bases and the J segment 6 bases; nucleotides outside the gene matches: 8. The CDR3 contains 16 residues. CDR3 amino acids: CASSSTGVNGNSPLHF. Written as DNA, the CDR3 is TGCGCCAGCAGCTCGACAGGGGTTAACGGTAATTCACCCCTCCACTTT. The full variable domain, its missing parts supplied by reference TRBV5-1 and TRBJ1-6, is KAGVTQTPRYLIKTRGQQVTLSCSPISGHRSVSWYQQTPGQGLQFLFEYFSETQRNKGNFPGRFSGRQFSNSRSEMNVSTLELGDSALYLCASSSTGVNGNSPLHFGNGTRLTVT.

V is TRBV6-4 and J is TRBJ2-1, with D hard to call. From germline, CDR1 is MRHNA and CDR2 SNTAGT. The CDR3 sequence is 16 residues long. Trimming pared 6 bases from V and 0 bases from J, leaving 15 bases between. The CDR3 sequence is CASRDTRRSSYNEQFF. Here the CDR3 DNA reads TGTGCCAGCAGAGATACACGGCGAAGCTCCTACAATGAGCAGTTCTTC.

The CDR3 region has the DNA TGTGCCATCAGTGATTCTAGCGGGAGAAACACCGGGGAGCTGTTTTTT. Its protein is CAISDSSGRNTGELFF. This chain uses TRBV10-3 with TRBJ2-2; TRBD2 aligns across 10 bases. Germline V gene sequence: CDR1 ENHRY, CDR2 SYGVKD. This CDR3 comprises 16 residues. Germline trimming cut 3 bases from V and 2 bases from J; bases unmatched to any gene: 3.

This clone showed up just a few times. This chain uses TRBV7-9 with TRBJ2-2; 7 bases align to TRBD1. The CDR3 runs 14 residues. Germline CDR1 reads SEHNR; CDR2 reads FQNEAQ (reference sequence). The CDR3 here is CAAARDRHTGELFF. The DNA of the CDR3 is TGTGCAGCCGCCCGGGACAGACACACCGGGGAGCTGTTTTTT.

This clone was recorded a few times. The chain recombines TRBV28 with TRBJ1-4; no reliable D call. Between the trimmed V and J ends, which lost 3 bases and 3 bases, there was a span of 2 bases. CDR3 length: 12 residues. Germline V lookup: CDR1 MDHEN, CDR2 SYDVKM. DNA of the CDR3: TGTGCCAGCAGTTTGCCTAATGAAAAACTGTTTTTT. As protein: CASSLPNEKLFF. Full variable domain (rest looked up from reference TRBV28 and TRBJ1-4): DVKVTQSSRYLVKRTGEKVFLECVQDMDHENMFWYRQDPGLGLRLIYFSYDVKMKEKGDIPEGYSVSREKKERFSLILESASTNQTSMYLCASSLPNEKLFFGSGTQLSVL.

The rearrangement links TRBV5-1 to TRBJ1-1; the D gene is possibly TRBD1 (6 bases). Germline CDR1 SGHRS, CDR2 YFSETQ. This CDR3 is built from 13 residues. V gave up 4 bases and J gave up 2 bases, with 9 bases separating them. The CDR3 bases are TGCGCCAGCAGCGAGACAGGAAACACTGAAGCTTTCTTT. Residues: CASSETGNTEAFF.

This chain links TRBV28 with TRBJ2-3; TRBD1 aligns across 8 bases. V lost 5 bases to trimming and J lost 3 bases; unmatched junction nucleotides: 10. CDR3 length: 16 residues. Germline loops: CDR1 MDHEN, CDR2 SYDVKM. CDR3 loop: CASSLRQGFSTDTQYF. CDR3 sequence (DNA): TGTGCCAGCAGTCTCCGACAGGGGTTTAGTACAGATACGCAGTATTTT.

The chain recombines TRBV7-2 with TRBJ2-1; TRBD2 agrees at 10 bases. V lost 3 bases, J lost 15 bases, and 14 bases stayed unmatched. Per germline, CDR1 SGHTA and CDR2 FQGNSA. The length of the CDR3 is 15 residues. The CDR3 DNA sequence: TGTGCCAGCAGCTTGAATCTAGCGGGAGACCCCCTTGCGTTCTTC. It specifies CASSLNLAGDPLAFF.

The chain is built from TRBV24-1 and TRBJ1-5, with 8 bases fitting TRBD1. Germline V gene data show CDR1 as KGHDR and CDR2 as SFDVKD. J lost 3 bases, V lost 11 bases, and 5 bases had no gene match. This CDR3 contains 13 residues. The CDR3 DNA is TGTGCCATCGGACAGGGATCCAATCAGCCCCAGCATTTT. Amino acid sequence: CAIGQGSNQPQHF.

The CDR3 loop is CASSLARLAVNTGELFF. The CDR3 DNA sequence: TGTGCCAGCAGCTTAGCTAGACTAGCGGTGAACACCGGGGAGCTGTTTTTT. The chain is built from TRBV7-9 and TRBJ2-2; 9 positions match TRBD2. Looked up from germline, CDR1 is SEHNR and CDR2 is FQNEAQ (reference sequence). The CDR3 contains 17 residues. The trim removed 0 bases at V and 1 base at J, leaving 3 bases unmatched.

The rearrangement links TRBV28 to TRBJ2-7, with TRBD2 as a possible D gene (5 bases). Per germline, CDR1 MDHEN and CDR2 SYDVKM. V lost 3 bases, J lost 2 bases, and 11 bases lay in between. The CDR3 totals 14 residues. CDR3 loop: CASSFVGEAYEQYF. Written as DNA, the CDR3 is TGTGCCAGCAGTTTTGTGGGAGAAGCCTACGAGCAGTACTTC.

The V gene is TRBV9, the J gene TRBJ2-6, with D uncertain. The V end lost 4 bases, the J end lost 3 bases, and 5 bases lay between the germline ends. The V gene's germline CDR1 is SGDLS and CDR2 YYNGEE. The CDR3 has 13 amino acids. The CDR3 nucleotides read TGTGCCAGCAGCAGAGTTGGGGCCAACGTCCTGACTTTC. This codes for CASSRVGANVLTF.

This clone was observed a single time. V gene TRBV5-6 combines with J gene TRBJ1-2; 7 bases match TRBD1. The CDR3 has 17 residues. V dropped 2 bases and J dropped 6; count of bases not matched to a gene: 16. Germline lookup yields CDR1 SGHDT and CDR2 YYEEEE. CDR3 nucleotide sequence: TGTGCCAGCAGCTTTATGGACAGGCCCTCGGGTGGGGATGGCTACACCTTC. Its translation: CASSFMDRPSGGDGYTF.

V gene TRBV19 combines with J gene TRBJ1-2; D unresolved. Germline V lookup: CDR1 LNHDA, CDR2 SQIVND (reference sequence). V shed 7 bases and J shed 4 bases, with 16 bases lying between them. The CDR3 length is 14 residues. The CDR3 reads CASILLGGPYGYTF. DNA of the CDR3: TGTGCCAGTATTTTATTGGGTGGACCCTATGGCTACACCTTC.

This chain links TRBV5-1 with TRBJ2-5, with D possibly being TRBD1 or TRBD2 (5 bases each). The germline V and J ends were trimmed by 4 bases and 2 bases, with 30 bases remaining between them. The CDR3 covers 20 residues. Germline V gives CDR1 SGHRS, CDR2 YFSETQ. CDR3 sequence reads: CASSRTKGTSLLEFQETQYF. CDR3 DNA sequence: TGCGCCAGCAGCCGGACAAAAGGGACCTCCCTTTTGGAATTTCAAGAGACCCAGTACTTC.

This chain links TRBV3-1 (or the pseudogene TRBV3-2) with TRBJ1-1; D gene ambiguous. Per germline, CDR1 LGHDT and CDR2 YNNKEL (reference sequence). The length of the CDR3 is 15 residues. The ends were cut back, 0 bases at V and 1 base at J, with 9 bases in the middle. CDR3 in amino acids: CASSQDLLGNTEAFF. CDR3 DNA: TGTGCCAGCAGCCAAGACCTGCTAGGGAACACTGAAGCTTTCTTT.